In its sample, the clone carrying this T cell receptor (beta chain) was seen many times. The data were obtained in a study of T cells in Graves' hyperthyroidism and ophthalmopathy. Template material for amplifying TCR beta CDR3 regions consisted of RNA transcripts. An initial round of RT-PCR targeting the TCR CDR3 relied on the HTBI primer set. A single record per CDR3 protein comes from TCRdb applying MiXCR to the multiplex PCR reads. In the table there are fewer than 700,000 distinct CDR3 sequences, under 20% of which are singletons. With duration under 3 months, ophthalmopathy was active: Clinical Activity Score at least 3, NOSPECS at least 4. The source of the PBMCs was 8 to 10 ml of fresh peripheral blood. The length of the CDR3 is 14 residues. With 0 bases removed from V and 1 base from J, the gap between germline ends came to 10 bases. Germline CDR1 is GTSNPN and CDR2 is SVGIG (reference sequence).

The receptor was derived from a woman aged 18-29 years with Graves' ophthalmopathy. Source material: blood. V and J are TRBV30 and TRBJ2-7; the D is unclear. CDR3 loop: CAWSVRLLSYEQYF. CDR3 coding DNA: TGTGCCTGGAGTGTACGTCTCCTTTCCTACGAGCAGTACTTC.